A single sample gave rise to the 7 T cell receptor beta chains below, sequenced in a study of T cell repertoires in cytomegalovirus infection (dated by TCRdb to about 2019). These receptors lack a known antigen. Instrument on record: Illumina HiSeq 1500. TCRdb redid the processing of the public reads, applying fastp at Q25 and MiXCR, and retained in-frame beta chains. For every CDR3 protein sequence, its rows merge into one entry that carries the most common genes and DNA. In this sample the table shows 550,000 to 850,000 distinct CDR3 sequences, around a third of which occur a single time. The ten largest clones take up roughly 18% of the sample. This specimen's treatment or condition label, per the study, means: in vitro stimulation with specific CMV peptide epitopes to enrich CMV-specific T cells. Source: cultured PBMCs, taken from culture after CMV antigen stimulation. The receptors stem from a human donor in good health (CMV status not recorded). Some clones in this sample may be carry-over from other donors' samples.

The gene calls are TRBV28 and TRBJ1-2; D call uncertain. This CDR3 spans 16 amino acids. Trimming took off 4 bases at V and 7 bases at J, with 22 bases between the two ends. Germline assignment: CDR1 MDHEN and CDR2 SYDVKM. The CDR3 DNA reads as TGTGCCAGCAGTTCGGACCGTCGTCGAGGGTCAACTGGCTACACCTTC. Translation: CASSSDRRRGSTGYTF.

This clonotype turned up a few times. CDR3 sequence reads: CSALSLTTGEAYNEQFF. Here the CDR3 DNA reads TGCAGTGCCCTATCCCTAACCACCGGGGAAGCCTACAATGAGCAGTTCTTC. This chain links TRBV20-1 with TRBJ2-1; TRBD2 is a possible D gene (5 bases). Germline CDR1 and CDR2: DFQATT and SNEGSKA (reference sequence). Trimming left V 6 bases short and J 2 bases short, with 23 bases between. This CDR3 region has 17 residues.

This clonotype was observed a few times. The chain couples TRBV10-3 to TRBJ2-7; 8 bases match TRBD2. CDR1 and CDR2 from the germline V gene are ENHRY and SYGVKD. The CDR3 extends over 16 amino acids. Trimming took 2 bases from V and 6 from J; bases not matched to a gene: 12. The CDR3 region has the DNA TGTGCCATCAGTGAGGGATCGGGAGGGCTACTACTCGAGCAGTACTTC. This gives the protein CAISEGSGGLLLEQYF.

The chain employs TRBV6-5 and TRBJ2-3; the D call may be TRBD1 or TRBD2 (5 bases each). Germline assignment: CDR1 MNHEY and CDR2 SVGAGI. CDR3 length: 14 amino acids. V dropped 7 bases and J dropped 6 bases, with 17 bases sitting between them. CDR3 in DNA: TGTGCCAGCAAAAAAGAACTAGGGGTTGATACGCAGTATTTT. This gives the protein CASKKELGVDTQYF.

This chain uses TRBV7-6 with TRBJ2-6, with D perhaps given as TRBD1 or TRBD2 (5 bases each). Trimming removed 5 bases at V and 2 bases at J, with 25 bases between. This CDR3 region has 20 residues. The germline gives CDR1 SGHVS, CDR2 FNYEAQ. CDR3 sequence reads: CASSKGFGVELKTGANVLTF. CDR3 nucleotide sequence: TGTGCCAGCAGCAAGGGGTTCGGGGTTGAGCTAAAAACTGGGGCCAACGTCCTGACTTTC.

This clonotype turned up a few times. V gene TRBV6-5 combines with J gene TRBJ2-5; D is ambiguous. The V gene's germline CDR1 is MNHEY and CDR2 SVGAGI. The CDR3 contains 16 residues. The V end lost 0 bases, the J end lost 4 bases, and 15 bases lay between the germline ends. CDR3 sequence reads: CASSYSVSSPPETQYF. As DNA, the CDR3 is TGTGCCAGCAGTTACTCAGTATCCTCACCCCCAGAGACCCAGTACTTC.

The sample holds a few counts of this clonotype. The chain employs TRBV4-3 and TRBJ1-1, with 9 positions matching TRBD1. Trimming removed 4 bases from V and 3 bases from J; junction bases left unmatched: 3. The CDR3 runs to 14 residues. CDR1 LGHNA and CDR2 YSLEER come from the germline V gene. Here the CDR3 reads CASSPGDRDTEAFF. In nucleotides, the CDR3 is TGCGCCAGCAGCCCGGGGGACAGGGACACTGAAGCTTTCTTT.